Described below is a single T cell receptor (beta chain) sequence and its context. Its target is not known. The data were produced by immunoSEQ multiplex PCR, yet TCRdb's version contains in-frame clones alone and is incomplete. The sample records roughly 700,000 clones, about 74% being singletons. Healthy and HIV-negative, the adult donors had no recent acute infections or vaccinations. This specimen belongs to a study of shared clonotypes between healthy human individuals. In the study overall: Donor composition was a couple of women and three men, aged 18 to 49. The plates for each donor numbered three CD4 naive, three CD4 memory, two CD8 naive and one CD8 memory. The study, taken as a whole, reports: Sampling included only blood; tissue repertoires likely differ.

There are 17 residues in the CDR3. The V gene lost 0 bases and the J gene lost 0 bases, with 9 bases spanning the gap. In germline, CDR1 is PRHDT, CDR2 FYEKMQ (reference sequence). The chain combines TRBV13 with TRBJ2-6; D uncertain. The sequence came from a woman aged 25 to 39 in good health. The sample taken for sequencing was memory CD4+ T cells sorted from blood. The subset here: CD45RA-negative fraction. In nucleotides, the CDR3 is TGTGCCAGCAGCTTAGGGGGTAGGAGCTCTGGGGCCAACGTCCTGACTTTC. It codes for CASSLGGRSSGANVLTF.